These 27 T cell receptor beta chains originate from one sample sequenced in a study of control samples from healthy donors and cancer patients. Profiled with immunoSEQ multiplex PCR; TCRdb holds only in-frame clones, not every one. Among approximately 110,000 clones, roughly 85% were seen once, and the ten largest hold approximately 13%. Input material: blood. The receptors were sampled from a woman aged 50 to 60 in good health.

The V and J genes are TRBV19 and TRBJ1-5, with no clear D. V lost 3 bases to trimming and J lost 0 bases, with 6 bases between them. The CDR3 spans 14 residues. Germline CDR1 and CDR2: LNHDA and SQIVND (reference sequence). This CDR3 is CASSIGNSNQPQHF. CDR3 in DNA: TGTGCCAGTAGTATCGGAAATAGCAATCAGCCCCAGCATTTT.

For this clone: One end of the junction fails to match germline, which may point to a read error. The chain uses TRBV7-7 and TRBJ2-2; possible D gene TRBD1, 5 bases. The CDR3 is 15 residues long. Germline V gives CDR1 SSHAT, CDR2 FNYEAQ (reference sequence). The CDR3 loop reads CASSPRTGNTGELFF. CDR3 in DNA: TGTGCTAGCAGCCCCCGAACAGGGAACACCGGGGAGCTGTTTTTT. Based on the CDR3 plus reference TRBV7-7 and TRBJ2-2, the full variable domain is GAGVSQSPRYKVTKRGQDVTLRCDPISSHATLYWYQQALGQGPEFLTYFNYEAQPDKSGLPSDRFSAERPEGSISTLTIQRTEQRDSAMYRCASSPRTGNTGELFFGEGSRLTVL.

This clone was found once. The rearrangement uses TRBV27 and TRBJ2-1; TRBD2 agrees at 12 bases. The CDR3 totals 16 residues. V was clipped by 7 bases and J by 1 base; unmatched bases: 5. The germline gives CDR1 MNHEY, CDR2 SMNVEV (reference sequence). CDR3 in DNA: TGTGCCAGCACGACTAGCGGGAGAACGTCCTACAATGAGCAGTTCTTC. It yields the protein CASTTSGRTSYNEQFF.

This chain uses TRBV21-1 with TRBJ1-5. TRBV21-1 is listed as a pseudogene. The CDR3 contains 13 residues. The CDR3 is CARSGRVNQPQHF. As DNA, the CDR3 is TGTGCCAGAAGCGGGAGGGTCAATCAGCCCCAGCATTTT.

The chain links TRBV15 to TRBJ2-3, with D hard to call. Germline values: CDR1 LNHNV, CDR2 YYDKDF (reference sequence). The CDR3 is 15 amino acids. The germline V and J ends were trimmed by 3 bases and 2 bases, with 12 bases remaining between them. CDR3 sequence (DNA): TGTGCCACCAGCAGGGACCTAACCCCCACAGATACGCAGTATTTT. It yields the protein CATSRDLTPTDTQYF.

This chain connects TRBV3-1 (or the pseudogene TRBV3-2) to TRBJ1-5; D is undetermined. The length of the CDR3 is 15 residues. V was pared by 5 bases and J by 4 bases, with 15 bases between. The germline V gene has CDR1 LGHDT and CDR2 YNNKEL (reference sequence). CDR3 nucleotide sequence: TGTGCCAGCAGCGAAGGAAGGTTTCTTAATCAGCCCCAGCATTTT. Protein sequence: CASSEGRFLNQPQHF.

The chain combines TRBV11-3 with TRBJ1-5, with 7 nucleotides matching TRBD1. Trimming at V came to 5 bases and at J to 3 bases, leaving 4 bases not matched to a gene. CDR1 is SGHNT and CDR2 is YENEEA in the germline V gene. The CDR3 contains 14 residues. This chain's CDR3 is CASSAGTDNQPQHF. CDR3 in DNA: TGTGCCAGCAGCGCCGGGACAGACAATCAGCCCCAGCATTTT.

The V call is TRBV13, the J call TRBJ1-4; D possibly corresponds to TRBD1 (5 bases). The CDR3 is 15 amino acids. Germline values: CDR1 PRHDT, CDR2 FYEKMQ (reference sequence). V was pared by 2 bases and J by 4 bases, with 11 bases between. The CDR3, as DNA: TGTGCCAGCAGCTTACGCGGTACAGGTAATGAAAAACTGTTTTTT. This sequence encodes CASSLRGTGNEKLFF.

The CDR3 region is CASSEGSGFYAFF. For the CDR3, the DNA is TGTGCCAGCAGTGAAGGGTCAGGGTTCTACGCTTTCTTT. The J gene is TRBJ1-1, the V gene TRBV6-1; possibly TRBD1 for D (5 bases). The ends were cut back, 1 base at V and 11 bases at J, with 14 bases in the middle. CDR1 is MNHNS, CDR2 SASEGT, per germline. This CDR3 spans 13 amino acids.

The chain is built from TRBV19 and TRBJ2-7; D is uncertain. The V and J ends lost 1 base and 5 bases respectively, with 9 bases between them. CDR3 length: 13 residues. The V gene's germline CDR1 is LNHDA and CDR2 SQIVND (reference sequence). As DNA, the CDR3 is TGTGCCAGTAGTATAGCCCATGTAAACGAGCAGTACTTC. Encoded protein: CASSIAHVNEQYF.

This clone was seen only once. The chain recombines TRBV6-6 with TRBJ2-3; 8 bases agree with TRBD2. Germline lookup yields CDR1 MNHNY and CDR2 SVGAGI (reference sequence). CDR3 length equals 14 residues. V was clipped by 6 bases and J by 2 bases; unmatched bases: 4. CDR3 sequence: CASRTGGPTDTQYF. The DNA of the CDR3 is TGTGCCAGCAGGACGGGGGGGCCCACAGATACGCAGTATTTT.

The rearrangement links TRBV4-2 to TRBJ2-2; 8 positions match TRBD1. This CDR3 has 16 residues. Germline-derived CDR1 and CDR2 are LGHNA and YNFKEQ. The V segment lost 3 bases and the J segment 7 bases; nucleotides outside the gene matches: 10. The CDR3 coding sequence is TGTGCCAGCAGCCACCCTACAGGGGGTCTGGACGGGGAGCTGTTTTTT. Translating it yields CASSHPTGGLDGELFF.

The V and J genes are TRBV7-2 and TRBJ2-7; 12 positions agree with TRBD2. The CDR3 runs to 17 residues. Per germline, CDR1 SGHTA and CDR2 FQGNSA. V was pared by 4 bases and J by 1 base, with 8 bases of the junction left unmatched. The CDR3 spells CASSSPRLAGASYEQYF. The CDR3 DNA reads TGTGCCAGCAGCTCGCCCAGACTAGCGGGAGCTTCCTACGAGCAGTACTTC.

V is TRBV9 and J is TRBJ2-1; D is perhaps TRBD2 (7 bases). The CDR3 has 15 amino acids. The V end was cut by 0 bases, the J end by 8 bases, with 15 bases between. CDR1 and CDR2 from the germline V gene are SGDLS and YYNGEE. The CDR3 here is CASSVAGWGGDEQFF. CDR3 DNA: TGTGCCAGCAGCGTAGCCGGGTGGGGGGGCGATGAGCAGTTCTTC.

The chain recombines TRBV4-1 with TRBJ1-5; D might be TRBD1 (6 bases). The CDR3 covers 17 residues. The V end lost 0 bases, the J end lost 1 base, and 13 bases lay between the germline ends. The germline V gene has CDR1 MGHRA and CDR2 YSYEKL. The CDR3 nucleotides are TGCGCCAGCAGCCAAGAAGGGTCAGGGGCGAGCAATCAGCCCCAGCATTTT. This codes for CASSQEGSGASNQPQHF.

This clone has ten or more counts. The chain recombines TRBV18 with TRBJ2-1; TRBD1 is a possible D gene (5 bases). V was trimmed by 3 bases and J by 6 bases, leaving 9 bases between them. This CDR3 is 13 amino acids long. The V gene's germline CDR1 is KGHSH and CDR2 LQKENI. DNA of the CDR3: TGTGCCAGCTCACCGGTGACAGCCAATGAGCAGTTCTTC. Residues: CASSPVTANEQFF. Using reference TRBV18 and TRBJ2-1 for the parts outside the CDR3, the full variable domain is NAGVMQNPRHLVRRRGQEARLRCSPMKGHSHVYWYRQLPEEGLKFMVYLQKENIIDESGMPKERFSAEFPKEGPSILRIQQVVRGDSAAYFCASSPVTANEQFFGPGTRLTVL.

V gene TRBV7-3 combines with J gene TRBJ2-6; D is unclear. The CDR3 is 16 amino acids. Trimming removed 0 bases from V and 0 bases from J, with 6 bases in between. The V gene's germline CDR1 is SGHTA and CDR2 FQGTGA. In nucleotides, the CDR3 is TGTGCCAGCAGCTTAACGGTTAACTCTGGGGCCAACGTCCTGACTTTC. Residues: CASSLTVNSGANVLTF.

V is TRBV5-1 and J is TRBJ1-6; D is ambiguous. Germline CDR1 SGHRS, CDR2 YFSETQ. The germline V and J ends were trimmed by 0 bases and 7 bases, with 8 bases remaining between them. This CDR3 region has 14 residues. CDR3 nucleotides: TGCGCCAGCAGCTTGGGGACGGTCAATTCACCCCTCCACTTT. Amino acids: CASSLGTVNSPLHF.

This chain links TRBV5-6 with TRBJ1-6, with TRBD1 identical over 8 bases. Germline V gives CDR1 SGHDT, CDR2 YYEEEE. The J segment lost 9 bases and the V segment lost 3 bases, leaving 11 bases of the junction unmatched. CDR3 length equals 16 residues. In nucleotides, the CDR3 is TGTGCCAGCAGCTCTTATGAGGACAGGGAAGGTTCACCCCTCCACTTT. This gives the protein CASSSYEDREGSPLHF.

The chain couples TRBV7-9 to TRBJ1-4; the D gene is possibly TRBD1 (5 bases). Germline-derived CDR1 and CDR2 are SEHNR and FQNEAQ (reference sequence). The V and J ends lost 1 base and 10 bases respectively, with 13 bases between them. The CDR3 totals 14 residues. The CDR3 sequence is CASSLGGEVGKLFF. The CDR3 bases are TGTGCCAGCAGCTTAGGGGGGGAAGTGGGAAAACTGTTTTTT.

This clone showed up just once. The gene calls are TRBV4-2 and TRBJ2-3; 8 bases map to TRBD2. Per the germline V gene, CDR1 is LGHNA and CDR2 is YNFKEQ. The J segment lost 7 bases and the V segment lost 5 bases, leaving 5 bases of the junction unmatched. The CDR3 contains 13 residues. The DNA of the CDR3 is TGTGCCAGCAGCTCGACTAGCGATTATACGCAGTATTTT. The encoded protein is CASSSTSDYTQYF.

V is TRBV24-1 and J is TRBJ2-3; 7 nucleotides align to TRBD1. The V segment lost 4 bases and the J segment 4 bases; nucleotides outside the gene matches: 4. The CDR3 totals 14 residues. Germline V gene data show CDR1 as KGHDR and CDR2 as SFDVKD. The CDR3 coding sequence is TGTGCCACCAGTGACAGGGGGTTTGCAGATACGCAGTATTTT. It encodes CATSDRGFADTQYF.

This chain uses TRBV24-1 with TRBJ1-5; 9 bases are shared with TRBD1. With V trimmed by 4 bases and J by 3 bases, 6 bases remained unmatched. CDR1 is KGHDR and CDR2 is SFDVKD in the germline V gene. This CDR3 has 16 amino acids. CDR3 DNA: TGTGCCACCAGTGAACCGGGACAGGGCCTCAATCAGCCCCAGCATTTT. As protein: CATSEPGQGLNQPQHF.

The chain employs TRBV27 and TRBJ2-3; possible D gene TRBD2, 6 bases. This CDR3 comprises 14 residues. Trimming removed 6 bases from V and 4 bases from J, with 14 bases in between. Germline-derived CDR1 and CDR2 are MNHEY and SMNVEV (reference sequence). The DNA of the CDR3 is TGTGCCAGCAGAGTAGGACTAATGGCAGATACGCAGTATTTT. It specifies CASRVGLMADTQYF.

The rearrangement links TRBV5-1 to TRBJ1-1, with D unresolved. Trimming shortened V by 0 bases and J by 6 bases, and 9 bases separated the two germline ends. Germline CDR1 and CDR2: SGHRS and YFSETQ. This CDR3 has 13 amino acids. In DNA, the CDR3 is TGCGCCAGCAGCTTGGCCACCGGGGCTGAAGCTTTCTTT. This codes for CASSLATGAEAFF.

The chain joins TRBV29-1 to TRBJ2-7; D could derive from TRBD1 or TRBD2 (5 bases each). Germline V gene data show CDR1 as SQVTM and CDR2 as ANQGSEA. Trimming pared 4 bases from V and 5 bases from J, leaving 12 bases between. The CDR3 totals 12 residues. The CDR3 coding sequence is TGCAGCGTTGTTGGGGGAAGGAACGAGCAGTACTTC. Encoded protein: CSVVGGRNEQYF.

The J gene is TRBJ2-5, the V gene TRBV9; TRBD2 aligns across 11 bases. CDR3 length equals 15 residues. V lost 0 bases to trimming and J lost 5 bases; unmatched junction nucleotides: 3. Germline V gives CDR1 SGDLS, CDR2 YYNGEE. The CDR3: CASSVAGLAGETQYF. DNA of the CDR3: TGTGCCAGCAGCGTAGCTGGACTAGCGGGTGAGACCCAGTACTTC.